This entry features one T cell receptor beta chain sequence. Its antigen is unidentified. This record comes from a study of cytomegalovirus exposure and HLA in healthy donors. General study points: Accounts indicate the classifier identified cytomegalovirus status with strong specificity and sensitivity.

Primers for the PCR totalled 60 Vbeta and 13 Jbeta. Clones were read by immunoSEQ multiplex PCR, and TCRdb kept only the in-frame ones, dropping some. The sample includes more than 85,000 clones, around 75% seen only once; the top ten take roughly 1.3%. The sample consisted of PBMCs. The TCR comes from a man between 35 and 55 years old in good health and CMV-seronegative.

The CDR3 sequence is CASSLSSGRADTQYF. CDR3 nucleotides: TGTGCCAGCAGCTTGTCTAGCGGAAGGGCCGATACGCAGTATTTT. The chain couples TRBV5-4 to TRBJ2-3; TRBD2 matches at 7 bases. After removal of 1 base from V and 6 bases from J, the junction contained 8 bases not matched to a gene. The CDR3 spans 15 residues. The germline gives CDR1 SGHNT, CDR2 YYREEE (reference sequence).